These T cell receptor beta chains were read from a single sample in a study of CD8+ T cells in alopecia areata. TCRdb's copy holds only in-frame clones and misses some; the assay was immunoSEQ multiplex PCR. The data contain around 300,000 clones, roughly 63% of them singletons. The specimen was CD4+ T cells sorted from blood, collected at week 52, from a patient treated with tofacitinib. The receptors were sampled from a human donor with alopecia areata. The CDR3 runs from the conserved cysteine through the conserved F or W. The D gene is left open where the match is weak. Not every row has a clone size; where given, it reads once, few, many or a size class.

size,V,D,J,DNA,CDR3
-,TRBV9,-,TRBJ1-5,TGTGCCAGCAGCGTCGGAGGGCTTAATCAGCCCCAGCATTTT,CASSVGGLNQPQHF
few,TRBV29-1,-,TRBJ2-5,TGCAGCGTTGGCCTTGAGACCCAGTACTTC,CSVGLETQYF
-,TRBV25-1,-,TRBJ1-5,TGTGCCAGCAGCCCTGGGGGGGGCTACGGGAATCAGCCCCAGCATTTT,CASSPGGGYGNQPQHF
-,TRBV30,-,TRBJ1-2,TGTGCCTGGAGAGTCTCAGCAGCTAATGGCTACACCTTC,CAWRVSAANGYTF
few,TRBV14,-,TRBJ1-4,TGTGCCAGCAGCTTGACAGTTCTTAATGAAAAACTGTTTTTT,CASSLTVLNEKLFF
few,TRBV7-7,-,TRBJ2-2,TGTGCTAGCAGTTTCCACGAGACCGGGGAGCTGTTTTTT,CASSFHETGELFF
-,TRBV7-3,TRBD1,TRBJ2-1,TGTGCCAGCAGCCCAAACAGGGGGAGCTACAATGAGCAGTTCTTC,CASSPNRGSYNEQFF
-,TRBV30,-,TRBJ2-3,TGTGCCTGGAGTGTAGGAGGGGACAAATACACAGATACGCAGTATTTT,CAWSVGGDKYTDTQYF
few,TRBV5-6,-,TRBJ2-3,TGTGCCAGCAGCTTCCAAGGCAGAGATACGCAGTATTTT,CASSFQGRDTQYF
once,TRBV29-1,-,TRBJ1-1,TGCAGCGTTGTTAGGAGAGATTTGAACACTGAAGCTTTCTTT,CSVVRRDLNTEAFF
few,TRBV7-9,TRBD1,TRBJ2-1,TGTGCCTTCGGGACAGGGCCCTACAATGAGCAGTTCTTC,CAFGTGPYNEQFF
-,TRBV9,-,TRBJ2-3,TGTGCCAGCAGCGTAGGGGCAGATACGCAGTATTTT,CASSVGADTQYF
-,TRBV5-1,-,TRBJ2-5,TGCGCCAGCAGCTTGGGGACTGGACAAGAGACCCAGTACTTC,CASSLGTGQETQYF
-,TRBV7-3,TRBD2,TRBJ2-1,TGTGCCAGCAGGACTAGCGGGGGGGCCAATGAGCAGTTCTTC,CASRTSGGANEQFF
-,TRBV15,-,TRBJ1-5,TGTGCCACCAGCAGAGCCCCGGGAGGCGGGAGTTCCAATCAGCCCCAGCATTTT,CATSRAPGGGSSNQPQHF
-,TRBV29-1,TRBD2,TRBJ2-7,TGCAGCGTTAACACCGGGACTAGCGGCTACGAGCAGTACTTC,CSVNTGTSGYEQYF
once,TRBV29-1,-,TRBJ2-5,TGCAGCGTTAGCCTACAAGAGACCCAGTACTTC,CSVSLQETQYF